A single sample gave rise to the 9 T cell receptor beta chains below, sequenced in a study of CD8+CD57+ T cells in acquired aplastic anemia. It was genomic DNA that served as the template for profiling TCR beta VDJ and CDR3. One entry per CDR3 protein, called by TCRdb with MiXCR from the reads. Of some 120,000 distinct CDR3 sequences in the sample, nearly 40% are singletons; the top ten hold around 2.7%. For sequencing, patients were chosen who had shown expansion of CD8+CD57+ cells by flow cytometry. The sample taken for sequencing was sorted CD4+, CD8+, or CD8+CD57+ T cells (not recorded which) from PBMCs. The source of these receptors is a human donor with aplastic anemia.

This clonotype was observed at least ten times. The chain employs TRBV6-1 and TRBJ2-3; maybe TRBD2 (5 bases). V lost 1 base and J lost 4, with 9 bases in between. The CDR3 is 14 residues long. The germline V gene has CDR1 MNHNS and CDR2 SASEGT. CDR3 in amino acids: CASSEDGGSDTQYF. The CDR3 DNA follows: TGTGCCAGCAGTGAAGATGGAGGATCAGATACGCAGTATTTT.

The V and J genes are TRBV19 and TRBJ1-6; unclear D gene. The germline gives CDR1 LNHDA, CDR2 SQIVND (reference sequence). CDR3 length equals 14 residues. Trimming pared 5 bases from V and 6 bases from J, leaving 11 bases between. The CDR3: CASSRGGLNSPLHF. CDR3 DNA: TGTGCCAGTAGTCGGGGTGGACTTAATTCACCCCTCCACTTT.

In this sample, this clonotype turned up many times. This CDR3 is CASSSRGLINGEQYF. The CDR3 nucleotides read TGTGCCAGCAGTTCTCGGGGTCTGATAAATGGCGAGCAGTACTTC. The chain couples TRBV6-1 to TRBJ2-7, with D possibly TRBD2 on 5 matching bases. This CDR3 is 15 amino acids long. CDR1 is MNHNS and CDR2 is SASEGT in the germline V gene. Trimming pared 5 bases from V and 6 bases from J, leaving 20 bases between.

This chain joins TRBV10-3 and TRBJ1-1; D may be TRBD1 (5 bases). The CDR3 has 16 residues. CDR1 is ENHRY, CDR2 SYGVKD, per germline. Trimming pared 10 bases from V and 4 bases from J, leaving 25 bases between. CDR3 bases: TGTGCCACCCGGAATCCAGGGAGACAACCTAGCACTGAAGCTTTCTTT. Amino acids: CATRNPGRQPSTEAFF.

This clonotype was counted ten times or more. The rearrangement links TRBV10-3 to TRBJ2-3, with D perhaps matching TRBD2 (5 bases). The CDR3 has 15 residues. V was clipped by 7 bases and J by 2 bases, with 16 bases between them. Germline CDR1 is ENHRY and CDR2 is SYGVKD. CDR3 coding DNA: TGTGCCATCAAGTGGGCGGGTGTGGACACAGATACGCAGTATTTT. It encodes CAIKWAGVDTDTQYF.

This clonotype occurred many times. The chain is built from TRBV20-1 and TRBJ1-2; D might be TRBD1 (5 bases). The length of the CDR3 is 11 residues. Per germline, CDR1 DFQATT and CDR2 SNEGSKA (reference sequence). V dropped 6 bases and J dropped 7 bases, with 12 bases sitting between them. The CDR3 sequence is CSAFRRGGYTF. The CDR3 DNA sequence: TGCAGTGCCTTCAGGAGGGGTGGCTACACCTTC.

This clonotype was counted ten times or more. V gene TRBV10-1 combines with J gene TRBJ2-2; 7 nucleotides agree with TRBD1. This CDR3 comprises 16 residues. V lost 8 bases to trimming and J lost 1 base; unmatched junction nucleotides: 10. In germline, CDR1 is WNHNN, CDR2 SYGVQD (reference sequence). The CDR3: CASAAHRGMNTGELFF. The DNA for the CDR3 is TGCGCCAGCGCTGCCCACAGGGGCATGAACACCGGGGAGCTGTTTTTT.

In its sample, this clonotype was seen once. No conserved phenylalanine or tryptophan ends this CDR3, so it is likely a read error. V gene TRBV6-1 combines with J gene TRBJ1-1, with 7 bases aligning to TRBD1. This CDR3 is 14 amino acids long. V lost 5 bases to trimming and J lost 7 bases; unmatched junction nucleotides: 10. The germline V gene encodes CDR1 MNHNS and CDR2 SASEGT. CDR3 DNA sequence: TGTGCCAGCAGTCTGGGACAGCCCTACATTGAAGCTTTCCTT. This translates into CASSLGQPYIEAFL.

This chain joins TRBV10-3 and TRBJ1-6; a weak D match, TRBD1 (6 bases). Germline CDR1 reads ENHRY; CDR2 reads SYGVKD. V lost 6 bases, J lost 7 bases, and 7 bases lay in between. The CDR3 is made up of 12 amino acids. The CDR3 coding sequence is TGTGCCATCAGCAGGGGAAATTCACCCCTCCACTTT. Translated, it gives CAISRGNSPLHF.